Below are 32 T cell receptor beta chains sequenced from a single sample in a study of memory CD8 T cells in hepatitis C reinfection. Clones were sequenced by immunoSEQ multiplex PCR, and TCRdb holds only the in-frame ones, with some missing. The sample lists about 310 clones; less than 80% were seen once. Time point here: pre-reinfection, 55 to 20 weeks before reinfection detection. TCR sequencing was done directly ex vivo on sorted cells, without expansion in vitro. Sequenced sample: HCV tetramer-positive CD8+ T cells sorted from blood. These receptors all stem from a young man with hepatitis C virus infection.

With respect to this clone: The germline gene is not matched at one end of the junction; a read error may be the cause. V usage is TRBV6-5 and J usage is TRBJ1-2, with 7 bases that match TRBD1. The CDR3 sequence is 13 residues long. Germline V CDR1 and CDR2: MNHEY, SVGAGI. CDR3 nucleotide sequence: TGTGCCAGCAGTTCCGGGACAGACTATGGCTACTCCTTC. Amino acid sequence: CASSSGTDYGYSF.

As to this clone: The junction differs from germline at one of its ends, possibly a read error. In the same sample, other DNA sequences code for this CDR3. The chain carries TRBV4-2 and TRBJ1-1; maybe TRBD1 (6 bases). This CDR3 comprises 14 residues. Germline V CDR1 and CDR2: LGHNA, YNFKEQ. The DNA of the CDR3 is TGTGCCAGCAGCCCAGAGCAGGGGCCGCTTGAAGCTTTCTTC. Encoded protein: CASSPEQGPLEAFF.

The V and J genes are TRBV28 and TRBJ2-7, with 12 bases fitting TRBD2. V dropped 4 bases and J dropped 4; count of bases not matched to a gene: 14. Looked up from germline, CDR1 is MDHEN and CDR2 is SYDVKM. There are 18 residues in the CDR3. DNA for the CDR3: TGTGCCAGCAGTTCTAAAGTTCCGACTAGCGGGAGACCTTACGAGCAGTACTTC. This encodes CASSSKVPTSGRPYEQYF.

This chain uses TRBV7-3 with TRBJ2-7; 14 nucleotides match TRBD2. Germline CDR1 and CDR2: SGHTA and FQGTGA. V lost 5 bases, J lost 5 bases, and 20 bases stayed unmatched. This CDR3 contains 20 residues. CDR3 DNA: TGTGCCAGCAGCCCAGACCCGGGACTAGCGGGAGTTACGATGGGGAACGAGCAGTACTTC. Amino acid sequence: CASSPDPGLAGVTMGNEQYF.

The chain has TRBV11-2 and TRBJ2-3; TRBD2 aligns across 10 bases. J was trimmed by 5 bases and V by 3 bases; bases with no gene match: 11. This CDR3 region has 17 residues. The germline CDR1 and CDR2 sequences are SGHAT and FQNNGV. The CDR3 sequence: CASSFEVTAGGGDTQYF. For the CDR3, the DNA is TGTGCCAGCAGCTTCGAGGTCACAGCGGGGGGGGGAGATACGCAGTATTTT.

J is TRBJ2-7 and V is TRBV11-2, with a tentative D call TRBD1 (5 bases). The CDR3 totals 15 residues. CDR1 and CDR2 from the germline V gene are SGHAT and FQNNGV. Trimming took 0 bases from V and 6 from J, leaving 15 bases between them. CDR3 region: CASSLEAGRWGEQYF. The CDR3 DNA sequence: TGTGCCAGCAGCTTAGAGGCAGGGCGGTGGGGCGAGCAGTACTTC.

The CDR3: CSVTGLARDGEQFF. CDR3 DNA: TGCAGCGTTACGGGACTAGCCCGTGATGGTGAGCAGTTCTTC. The chain links TRBV29-1 to TRBJ2-1; 9 bases fit TRBD2. Germline trimming cut 5 bases from V and 9 bases from J; bases unmatched to any gene: 11. Per germline, CDR1 SQVTM and CDR2 ANQGSEA. The CDR3 length is 14 residues.

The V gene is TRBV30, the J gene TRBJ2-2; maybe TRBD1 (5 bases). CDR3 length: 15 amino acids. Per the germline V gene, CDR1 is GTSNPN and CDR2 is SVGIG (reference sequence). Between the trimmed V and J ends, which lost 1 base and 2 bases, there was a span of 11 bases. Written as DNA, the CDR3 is TGTGCCTGGAGTGACCCGACAGACAACACCGGGGAGCTGTTTTTT. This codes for CAWSDPTDNTGELFF. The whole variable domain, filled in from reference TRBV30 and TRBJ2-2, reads SQTIHQWPATLVQPVGSPLSLECTVEGTSNPNLYWYRQAAGRGLQLLFYSVGIGQISSEVPQNLSASRPQDRQFILSSKKLLLSDSGFYLCAWSDPTDNTGELFFGEGSRLTVL.

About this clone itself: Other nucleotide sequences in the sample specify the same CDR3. The CDR3 loop reads CATSRDGQFYEQYF. CDR3 bases: TGTGCCACCAGCAGAGATGGGCAGTTTTACGAGCAGTACTTC. The chain has TRBV15 and TRBJ2-7; D is unclear. The CDR3 runs to 14 residues. V was shortened by 0 bases and J by 4 bases, with 10 bases between the two germline ends. Germline values: CDR1 LNHNV, CDR2 YYDKDF (reference sequence). The full variable domain, its missing parts supplied by reference TRBV15 and TRBJ2-7, is DAMVIQNPRYQVTQFGKPVTLSCSQTLNHNVMYWYQQKSSQAPKLLFHYYDKDFNNEADTPDNFQSRRPNTSFCFLDIRSPGLGDTAMYLCATSRDGQFYEQYFGPGTRLTVT.

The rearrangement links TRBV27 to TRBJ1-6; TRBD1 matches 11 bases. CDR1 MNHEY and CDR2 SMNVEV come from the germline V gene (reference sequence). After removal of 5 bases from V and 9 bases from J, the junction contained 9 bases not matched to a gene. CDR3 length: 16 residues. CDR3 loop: CASSEGAGQGGSPLHF. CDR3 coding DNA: TGTGCCAGCAGTGAGGGGGCGGGACAGGGGGGTTCACCCCTCCACTTT.

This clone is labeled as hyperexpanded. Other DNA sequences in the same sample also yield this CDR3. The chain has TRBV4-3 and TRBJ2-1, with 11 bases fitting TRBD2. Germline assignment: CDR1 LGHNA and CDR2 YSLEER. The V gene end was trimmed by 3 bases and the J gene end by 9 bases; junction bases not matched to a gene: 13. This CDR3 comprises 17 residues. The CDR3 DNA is TGCGCCAGCAGCCAGGACCCTCTAGCGGGGGGCGGGGGTGAGCAGTTCTTC. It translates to CASSQDPLAGGGGEQFF.

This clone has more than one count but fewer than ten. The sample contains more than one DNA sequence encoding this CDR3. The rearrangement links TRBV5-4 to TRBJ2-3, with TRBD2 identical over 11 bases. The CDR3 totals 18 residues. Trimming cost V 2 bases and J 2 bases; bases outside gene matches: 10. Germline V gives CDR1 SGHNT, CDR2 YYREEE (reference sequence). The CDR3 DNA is TGTGCCAGCAGCTTAACTAGCGGGAGTGGGGGTTACACAGATACGCAGTATTTT. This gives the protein CASSLTSGSGGYTDTQYF.

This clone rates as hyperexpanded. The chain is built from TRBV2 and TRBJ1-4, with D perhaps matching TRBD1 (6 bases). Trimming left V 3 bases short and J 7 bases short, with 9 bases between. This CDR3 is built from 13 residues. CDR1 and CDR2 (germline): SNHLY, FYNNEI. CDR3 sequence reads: CASSDGQTEKLFF. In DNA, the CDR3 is TGTGCCAGCAGTGATGGACAGACTGAAAAACTGTTTTTT.

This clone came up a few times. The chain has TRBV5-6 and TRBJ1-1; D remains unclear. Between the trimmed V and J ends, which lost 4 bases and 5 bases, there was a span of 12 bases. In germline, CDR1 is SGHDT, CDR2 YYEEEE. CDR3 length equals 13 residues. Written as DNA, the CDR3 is TGTGCCAGCAGCCAAGGACGGGGAACTGAAGCTTTCTTT. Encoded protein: CASSQGRGTEAFF.

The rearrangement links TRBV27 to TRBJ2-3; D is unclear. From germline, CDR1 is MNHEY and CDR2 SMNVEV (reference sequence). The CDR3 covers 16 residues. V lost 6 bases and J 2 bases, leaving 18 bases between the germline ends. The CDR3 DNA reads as TGTGCCAGCAGCCCCCCTTTGCAGGCCTCCACAGATACGCAGTATTTT. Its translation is CASSPPLQASTDTQYF.

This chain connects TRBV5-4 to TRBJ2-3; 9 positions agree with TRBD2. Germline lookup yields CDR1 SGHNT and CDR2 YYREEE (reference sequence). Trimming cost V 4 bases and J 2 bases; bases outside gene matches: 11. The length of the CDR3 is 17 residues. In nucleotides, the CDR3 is TGTGCCAGCAGCCCCCGGGGTAGCGGGGGATACACAGATACGCAGTATTTT. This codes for CASSPRGSGGYTDTQYF. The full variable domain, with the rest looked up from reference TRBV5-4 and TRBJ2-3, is ETGVTQSPTHLIKTRGQQVTLRCSSQSGHNTVSWYQQALGQGPQFIFQYYREEENGRGNFPPRFSGLQFPNYSSELNVNALELDDSALYLCASSPRGSGGYTDTQYFGPGTRLTVL.

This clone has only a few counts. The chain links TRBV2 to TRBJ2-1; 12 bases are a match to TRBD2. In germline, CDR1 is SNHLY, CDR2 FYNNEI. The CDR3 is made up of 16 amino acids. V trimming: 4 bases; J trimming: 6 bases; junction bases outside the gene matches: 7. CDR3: CASSVRTSGEANEQFF. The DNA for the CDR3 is TGTGCCAGCAGTGTTCGGACTAGCGGGGAGGCCAATGAGCAGTTCTTC.

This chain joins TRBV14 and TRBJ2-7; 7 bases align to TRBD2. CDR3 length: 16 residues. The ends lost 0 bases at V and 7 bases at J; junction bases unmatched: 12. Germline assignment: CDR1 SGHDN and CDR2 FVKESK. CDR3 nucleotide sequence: TGTGCCAGCAGCCAAGATGGGCTAGCGGCACCGGGGGAGCAGTACTTC. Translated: CASSQDGLAAPGEQYF. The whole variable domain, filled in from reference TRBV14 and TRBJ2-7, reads EAGVTQFPSHSVIEKGQTVTLRCDPISGHDNLYWYRRVMGKEIKFLLHFVKESKQDESGMPNNRFLAERTGGTYSTLKVQPAELEDSGVYFCASSQDGLAAPGEQYFGPGTRLTVT.

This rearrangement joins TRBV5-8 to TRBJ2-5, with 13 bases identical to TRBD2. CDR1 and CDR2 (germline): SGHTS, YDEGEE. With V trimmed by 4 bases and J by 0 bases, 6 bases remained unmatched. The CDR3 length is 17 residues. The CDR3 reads CASSLRTSGGYQETQYF. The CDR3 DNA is TGTGCCAGCAGCCTCAGGACTAGCGGGGGTTACCAAGAGACCCAGTACTTC.

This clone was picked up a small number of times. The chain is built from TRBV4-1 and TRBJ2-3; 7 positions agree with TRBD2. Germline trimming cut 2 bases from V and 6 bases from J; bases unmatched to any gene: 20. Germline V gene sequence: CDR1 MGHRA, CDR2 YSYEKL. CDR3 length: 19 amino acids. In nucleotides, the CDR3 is TGCGCCAGCAGCCAACAGGCGGGTAGCGGGTCTCCGAATCTCGATACGCAGTATTTT. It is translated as CASSQQAGSGSPNLDTQYF.

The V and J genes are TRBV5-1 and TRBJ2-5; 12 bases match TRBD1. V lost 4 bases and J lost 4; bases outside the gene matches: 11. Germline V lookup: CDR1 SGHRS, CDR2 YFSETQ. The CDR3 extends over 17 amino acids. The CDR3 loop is CASSAYLGQGARETQYF. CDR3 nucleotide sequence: TGCGCCAGCAGCGCCTACCTGGGACAGGGGGCGAGAGAGACCCAGTACTTC.

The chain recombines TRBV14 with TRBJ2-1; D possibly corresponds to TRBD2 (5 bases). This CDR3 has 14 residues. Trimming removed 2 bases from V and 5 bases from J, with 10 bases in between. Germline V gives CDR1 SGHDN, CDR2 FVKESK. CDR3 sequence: CASSQSARDNEQFF. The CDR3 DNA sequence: TGTGCCAGCAGCCAATCCGCGAGGGACAATGAGCAGTTCTTC.

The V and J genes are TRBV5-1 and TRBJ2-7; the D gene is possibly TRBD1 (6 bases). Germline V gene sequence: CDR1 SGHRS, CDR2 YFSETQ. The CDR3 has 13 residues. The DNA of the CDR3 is TGCGTTATCGAGACAGGCCCCTCCTACGAGCAGTACGTC. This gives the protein CVIETGPSYEQYV.

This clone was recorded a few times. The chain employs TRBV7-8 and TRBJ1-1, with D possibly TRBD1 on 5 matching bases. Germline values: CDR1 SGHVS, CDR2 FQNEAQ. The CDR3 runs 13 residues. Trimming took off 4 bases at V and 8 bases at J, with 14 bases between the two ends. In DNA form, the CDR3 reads TGTGCCAGCAGCTCCGGGAGGGGAAGCGAAGCTTTCTTT. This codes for CASSSGRGSEAFF.

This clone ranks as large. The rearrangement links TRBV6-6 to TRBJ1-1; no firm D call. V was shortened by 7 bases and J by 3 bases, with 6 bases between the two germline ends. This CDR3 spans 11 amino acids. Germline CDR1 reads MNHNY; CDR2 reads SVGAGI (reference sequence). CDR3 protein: CASTRDTEAFF. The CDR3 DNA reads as TGTGCCAGCACCCGCGACACTGAAGCTTTCTTT.

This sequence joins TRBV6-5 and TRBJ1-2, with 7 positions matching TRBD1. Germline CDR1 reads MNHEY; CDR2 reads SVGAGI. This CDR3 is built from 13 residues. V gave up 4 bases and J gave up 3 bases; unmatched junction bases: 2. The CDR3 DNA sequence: TGTGCCAGCAGTTCCGGGACAGACTATGGCTACACCTTC. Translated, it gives CASSSGTDYGYTF.

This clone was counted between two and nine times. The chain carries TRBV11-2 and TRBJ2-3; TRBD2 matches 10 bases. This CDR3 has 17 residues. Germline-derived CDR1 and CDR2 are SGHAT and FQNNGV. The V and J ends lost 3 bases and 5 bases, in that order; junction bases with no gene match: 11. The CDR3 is CASSFELASGGGDTQYF. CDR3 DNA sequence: TGTGCCAGCAGCTTTGAGTTGGCTAGCGGGGGTGGAGATACGCAGTATTTT. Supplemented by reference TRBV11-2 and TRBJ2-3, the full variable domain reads EAGVAQSPRYKIIEKRQSVAFWCNPISGHATLYWYQQILGQGPKLLIQFQNNGVVDDSQLPKDRFSAERLKGVDSTLKIQPAKLEDSAVYLCASSFELASGGGDTQYFGPGTRLTVL.

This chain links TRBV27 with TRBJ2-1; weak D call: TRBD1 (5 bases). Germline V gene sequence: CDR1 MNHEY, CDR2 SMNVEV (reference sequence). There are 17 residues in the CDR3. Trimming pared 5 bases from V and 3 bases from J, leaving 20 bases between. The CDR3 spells CASSHLTGDPLYNEQFF. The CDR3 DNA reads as TGTGCCAGCAGTCATCTTACAGGCGATCCCCTCTACAATGAGCAGTTCTTC.

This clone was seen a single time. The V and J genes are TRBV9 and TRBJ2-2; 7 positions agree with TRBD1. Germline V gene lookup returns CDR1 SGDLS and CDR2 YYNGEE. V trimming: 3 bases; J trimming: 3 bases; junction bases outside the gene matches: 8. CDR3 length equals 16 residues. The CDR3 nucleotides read TGTGCCAGCAGCGGACAACAGGGGTTAGACACCGGGGAGCTGTTTTTT. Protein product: CASSGQQGLDTGELFF.

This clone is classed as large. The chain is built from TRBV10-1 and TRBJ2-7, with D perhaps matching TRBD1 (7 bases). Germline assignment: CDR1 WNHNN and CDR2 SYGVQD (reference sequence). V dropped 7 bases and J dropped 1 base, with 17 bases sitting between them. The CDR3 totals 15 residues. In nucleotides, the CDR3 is TGCGCCAGCATAAGGGGGCAGGGGACTTCCTACGAGCAGTACGTC. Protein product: CASIRGQGTSYEQYV.

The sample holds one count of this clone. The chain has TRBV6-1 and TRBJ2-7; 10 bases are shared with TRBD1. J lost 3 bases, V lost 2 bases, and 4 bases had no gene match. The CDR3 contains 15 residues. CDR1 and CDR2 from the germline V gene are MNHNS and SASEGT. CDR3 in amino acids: CASSELWTGGYEQYV. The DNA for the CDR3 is TGTGCCAGCAGTGAATTATGGACAGGGGGCTACGAGCAGTACGTC.

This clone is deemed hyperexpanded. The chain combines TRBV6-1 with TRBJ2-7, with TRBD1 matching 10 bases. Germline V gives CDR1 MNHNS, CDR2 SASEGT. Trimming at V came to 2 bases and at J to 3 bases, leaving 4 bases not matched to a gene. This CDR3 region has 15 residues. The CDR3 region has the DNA TGTGCCAGCAGTGAATTGGGGACAGGGGACTACGAGCAGTACTTC. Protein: CASSELGTGDYEQYF.